The source of this T cell receptor (beta chain) is a study of T cell responses to AZD1222 COVID-19 vaccine. Turning to the study itself: Both about-4-week and about-12-week second-dose recipients were combined. Regarding the study as a whole: Seropositive status at baseline applied to only a handful of AZD1222 recipients. Distributed over spike, vaccine-associated CD4 TCRs predominated at 160-218 and 743-854.

Repertoires were generated with immunoSEQ multiplex PCR, while TCRdb's copy carries only in-frame clones and drops some. The sample yields about 120,000 clones, approximately 86% seen once. About this clone itself: The antigen is unknown.

Trimming removed 5 bases from V and 9 bases from J; junction bases left unmatched: 10. From germline, CDR1 is GTSNPN and CDR2 SVGIG (reference sequence). The CDR3 is made up of 13 amino acids. V is TRBV30 and J is TRBJ1-2; 9 bases fit TRBD1. This specimen was peripheral blood, taken on day 0 of AZD1222 vaccination. This clonotype originated in an adult in good health. CDR3 in DNA: TGTGCCTGGGCCCCCGGGACAGGGTCGAGCTACACCTTC. Translating it yields CAWAPGTGSSYTF.